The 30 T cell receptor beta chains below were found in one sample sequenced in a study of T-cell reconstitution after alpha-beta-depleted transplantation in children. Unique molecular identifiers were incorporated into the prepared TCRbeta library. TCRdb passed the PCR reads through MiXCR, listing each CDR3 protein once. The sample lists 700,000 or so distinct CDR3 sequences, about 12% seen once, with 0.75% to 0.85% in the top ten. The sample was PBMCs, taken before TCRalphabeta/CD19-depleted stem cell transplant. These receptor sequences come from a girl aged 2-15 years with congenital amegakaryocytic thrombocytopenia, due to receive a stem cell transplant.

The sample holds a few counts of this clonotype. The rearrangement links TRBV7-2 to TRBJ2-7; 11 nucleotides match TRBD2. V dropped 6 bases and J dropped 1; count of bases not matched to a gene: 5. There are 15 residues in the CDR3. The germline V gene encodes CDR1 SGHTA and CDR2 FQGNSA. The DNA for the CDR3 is TGTGCCAGCAGACGTATAGCGGGAGGGTCCTACGAGCAGTACTTC. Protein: CASRRIAGGSYEQYF.

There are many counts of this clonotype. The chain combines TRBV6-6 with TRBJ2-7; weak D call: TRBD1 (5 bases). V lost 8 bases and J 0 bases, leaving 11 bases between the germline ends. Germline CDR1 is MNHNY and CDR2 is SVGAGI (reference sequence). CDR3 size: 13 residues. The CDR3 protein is CASRPGASYEQYF. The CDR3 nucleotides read TGTGCCAGCCGACCTGGGGCCTCCTACGAGCAGTACTTC.

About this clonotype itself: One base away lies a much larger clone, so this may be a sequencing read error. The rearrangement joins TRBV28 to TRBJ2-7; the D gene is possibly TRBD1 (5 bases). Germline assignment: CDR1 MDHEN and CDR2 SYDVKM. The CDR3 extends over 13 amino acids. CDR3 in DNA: TGTGCCGGCAGCCAAGGGGCAACCTACGAGCAGTACTTC. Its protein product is CAGSQGATYEQYF. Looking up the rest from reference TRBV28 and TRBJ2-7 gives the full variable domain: DVKVTQSSRYLVKRTGEKVFLECVQDMDHENMFWYRQDPGLGLRLIYFSYDVKMKEKGDIPEGYSVSREKKERFSLILESASTNQTSMYLCAGSQGATYEQYFGPGTRLTVT.

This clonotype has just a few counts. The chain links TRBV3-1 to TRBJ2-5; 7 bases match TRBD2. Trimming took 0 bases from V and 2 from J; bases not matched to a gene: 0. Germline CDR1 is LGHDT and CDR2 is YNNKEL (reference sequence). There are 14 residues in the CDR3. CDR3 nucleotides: TGTGCCAGCAGCCAAGAGGGACTACAAGAGACCCAGTACTTC. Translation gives CASSQEGLQETQYF.

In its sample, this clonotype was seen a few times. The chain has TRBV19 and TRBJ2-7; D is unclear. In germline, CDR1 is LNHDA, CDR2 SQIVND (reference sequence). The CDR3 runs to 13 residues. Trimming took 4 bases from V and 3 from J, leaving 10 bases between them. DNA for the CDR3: TGTGCCAGTAGTAATGGGCAGATCTACGAGCAGTACTTC. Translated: CASSNGQIYEQYF.

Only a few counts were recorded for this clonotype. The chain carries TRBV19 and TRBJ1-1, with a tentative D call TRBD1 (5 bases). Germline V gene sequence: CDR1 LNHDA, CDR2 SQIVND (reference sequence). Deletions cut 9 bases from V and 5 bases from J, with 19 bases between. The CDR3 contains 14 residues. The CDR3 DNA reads TGTGCCAGCACGATTCAGGGAGGTCGGACTGAAGCTTTCTTT. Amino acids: CASTIQGGRTEAFF.

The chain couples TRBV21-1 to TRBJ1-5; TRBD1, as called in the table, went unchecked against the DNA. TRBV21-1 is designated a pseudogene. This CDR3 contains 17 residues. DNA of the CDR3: TGTGCCAGCAGCAAGGGTCTCGAGACAGGGGTTAATCAGCCCCAGCATTTT. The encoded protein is CASSKGLETGVNQPQHF.

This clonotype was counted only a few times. CDR3 nucleotide sequence: TGCAGCGTTGGGGAGGCGGGAGGGCCGAATAAGCAGTTCTTC. Amino acids: CSVGEAGGPNKQFF. The chain is built from TRBV29-1 and TRBJ2-1, with 9 bases fitting TRBD2. The length of the CDR3 is 14 residues. CDR1 is SQVTM and CDR2 is ANQGSEA in the germline V gene. The J segment lost 11 bases and the V segment lost 4 bases, leaving 12 bases of the junction unmatched.

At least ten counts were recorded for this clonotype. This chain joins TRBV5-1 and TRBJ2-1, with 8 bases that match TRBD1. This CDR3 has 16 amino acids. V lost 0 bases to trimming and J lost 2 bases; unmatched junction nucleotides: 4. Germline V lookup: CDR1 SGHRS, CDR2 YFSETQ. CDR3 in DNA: TGCGCCAGCAGCTTGGCCCTGGACAGGGCCTACAATGAGCAGTTCTTC. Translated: CASSLALDRAYNEQFF.

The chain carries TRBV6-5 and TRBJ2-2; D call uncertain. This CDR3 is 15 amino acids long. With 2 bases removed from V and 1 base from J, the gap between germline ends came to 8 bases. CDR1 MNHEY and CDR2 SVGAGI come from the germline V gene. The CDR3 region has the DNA TGTGCCAGCAGTTACGGCGGAGTGAACACCGGGGAGCTGTTTTTT. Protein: CASSYGGVNTGELFF.

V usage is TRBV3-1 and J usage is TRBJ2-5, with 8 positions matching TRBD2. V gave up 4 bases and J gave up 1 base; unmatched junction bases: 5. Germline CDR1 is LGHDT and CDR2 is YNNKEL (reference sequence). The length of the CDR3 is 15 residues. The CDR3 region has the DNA TGTGCCAGCAGCCGTAGCGGGGCTATCCAAGAGACCCAGTACTTC. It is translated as CASSRSGAIQETQYF.

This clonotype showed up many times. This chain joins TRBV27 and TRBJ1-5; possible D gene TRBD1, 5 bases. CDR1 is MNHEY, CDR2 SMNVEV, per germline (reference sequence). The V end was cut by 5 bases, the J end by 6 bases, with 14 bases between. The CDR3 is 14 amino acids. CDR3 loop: CASSTPRGSQPQHF. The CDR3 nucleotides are TGTGCCAGCAGTACTCCCCGGGGGAGTCAGCCCCAGCATTTT.

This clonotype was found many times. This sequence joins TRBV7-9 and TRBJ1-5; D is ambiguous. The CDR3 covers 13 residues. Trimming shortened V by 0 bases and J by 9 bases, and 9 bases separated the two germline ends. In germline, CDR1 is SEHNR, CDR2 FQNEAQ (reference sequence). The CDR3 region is CASSLAMNGPQHF. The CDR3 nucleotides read TGTGCCAGCAGCTTAGCCATGAACGGGCCCCAGCATTTT.

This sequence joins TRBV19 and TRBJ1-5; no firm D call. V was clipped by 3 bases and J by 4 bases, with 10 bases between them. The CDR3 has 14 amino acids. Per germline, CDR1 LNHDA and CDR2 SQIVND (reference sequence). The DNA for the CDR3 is TGTGCCAGTAGTATTGCGGGATTTAATCAGCCCCAGCATTTT. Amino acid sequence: CASSIAGFNQPQHF.

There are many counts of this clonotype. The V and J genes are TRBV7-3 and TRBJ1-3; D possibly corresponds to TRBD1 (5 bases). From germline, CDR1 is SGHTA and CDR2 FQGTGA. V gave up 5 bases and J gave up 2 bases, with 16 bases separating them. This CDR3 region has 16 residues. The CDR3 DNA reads TGTGCCAGCAGCCCCACAGGATCCTCACCTGGAAACACCATATATTTT. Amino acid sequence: CASSPTGSSPGNTIYF.

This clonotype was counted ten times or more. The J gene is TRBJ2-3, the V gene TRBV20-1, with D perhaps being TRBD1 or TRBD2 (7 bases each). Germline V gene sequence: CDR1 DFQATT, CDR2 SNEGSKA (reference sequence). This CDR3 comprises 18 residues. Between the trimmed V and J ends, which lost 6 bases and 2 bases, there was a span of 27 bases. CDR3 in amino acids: CSASGGANTYQFTDTQYF. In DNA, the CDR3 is TGCAGTGCGTCAGGGGGGGCCAACACATACCAGTTCACAGATACGCAGTATTTT.

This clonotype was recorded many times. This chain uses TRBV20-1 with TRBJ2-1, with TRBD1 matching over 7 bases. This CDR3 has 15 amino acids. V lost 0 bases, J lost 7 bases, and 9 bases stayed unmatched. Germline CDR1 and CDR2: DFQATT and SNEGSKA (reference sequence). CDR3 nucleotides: TGCAGTGCTAGAGATGGTACAGGGGCCCCAAATGAGCAGTTCTTC. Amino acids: CSARDGTGAPNEQFF.

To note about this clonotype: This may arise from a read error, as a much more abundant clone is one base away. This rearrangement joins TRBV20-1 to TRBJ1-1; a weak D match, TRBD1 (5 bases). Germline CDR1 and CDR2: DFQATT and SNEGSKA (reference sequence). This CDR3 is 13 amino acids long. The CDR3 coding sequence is TGCAATGCAAGCCGGGGGTTGAGCACTGAAGCTTTCTTT. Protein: CNASRGLSTEAFF.

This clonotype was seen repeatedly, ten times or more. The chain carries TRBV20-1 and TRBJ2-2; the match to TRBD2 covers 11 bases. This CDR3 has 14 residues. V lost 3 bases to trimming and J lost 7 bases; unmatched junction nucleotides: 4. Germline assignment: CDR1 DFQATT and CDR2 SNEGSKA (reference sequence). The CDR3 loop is CSARTSGKVGELFF. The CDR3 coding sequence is TGCAGTGCTAGGACTAGCGGGAAGGTCGGGGAGCTGTTTTTT.

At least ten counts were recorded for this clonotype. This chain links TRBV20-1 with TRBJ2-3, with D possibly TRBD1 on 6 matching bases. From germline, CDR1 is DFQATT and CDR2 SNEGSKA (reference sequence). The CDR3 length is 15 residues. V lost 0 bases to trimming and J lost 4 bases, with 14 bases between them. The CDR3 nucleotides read TGCAGTGCTAGAGAGGGTTACAGGGTTCCAGATACGCAGTATTTT. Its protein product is CSAREGYRVPDTQYF.

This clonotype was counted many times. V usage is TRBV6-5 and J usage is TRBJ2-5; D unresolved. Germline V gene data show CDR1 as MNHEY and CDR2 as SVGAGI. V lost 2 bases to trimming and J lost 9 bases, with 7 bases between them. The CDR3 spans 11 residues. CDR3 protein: CASSYGGAQYF. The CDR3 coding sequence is TGTGCCAGCAGTTACGGTGGGGCCCAGTACTTC.

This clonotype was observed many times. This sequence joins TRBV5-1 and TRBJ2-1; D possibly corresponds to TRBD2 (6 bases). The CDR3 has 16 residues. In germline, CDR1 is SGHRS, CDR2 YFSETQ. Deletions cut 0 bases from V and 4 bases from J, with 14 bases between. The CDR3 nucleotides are TGCGCCAGCAGCTTGGCCGGGACTGGCATTTACAATGAGCAGTTCTTC. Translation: CASSLAGTGIYNEQFF.

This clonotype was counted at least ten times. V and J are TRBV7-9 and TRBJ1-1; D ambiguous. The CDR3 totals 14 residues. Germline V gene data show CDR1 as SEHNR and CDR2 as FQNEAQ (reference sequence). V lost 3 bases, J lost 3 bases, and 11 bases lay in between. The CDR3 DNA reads TGTGCCAGCAGCTTGGCCGGGGAGGACACTGAAGCTTTCTTT. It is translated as CASSLAGEDTEAFF.

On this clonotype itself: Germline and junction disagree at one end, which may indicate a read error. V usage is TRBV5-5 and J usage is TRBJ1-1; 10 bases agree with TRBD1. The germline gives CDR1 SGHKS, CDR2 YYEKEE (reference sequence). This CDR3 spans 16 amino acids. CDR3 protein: CAGSLFRGQGSTEAFF. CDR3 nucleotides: TGTGCCGGCAGCCTTTTCCGGGGACAGGGGTCCACTGAAGCTTTCTTT.

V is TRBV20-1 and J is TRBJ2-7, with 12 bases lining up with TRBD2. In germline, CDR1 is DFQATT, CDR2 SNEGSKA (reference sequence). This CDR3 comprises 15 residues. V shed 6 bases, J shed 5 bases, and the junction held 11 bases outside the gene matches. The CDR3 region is CSASVGTSGSHEQYF. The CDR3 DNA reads TGCAGTGCAAGCGTAGGGACTAGCGGGTCCCACGAGCAGTACTTC.

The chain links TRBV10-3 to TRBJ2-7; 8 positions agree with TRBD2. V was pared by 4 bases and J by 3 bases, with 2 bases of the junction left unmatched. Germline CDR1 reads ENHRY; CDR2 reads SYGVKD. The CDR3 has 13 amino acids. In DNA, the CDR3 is TGTGCCATCAGTGCGGGACTAGTCTACGAGCAGTACTTC. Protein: CAISAGLVYEQYF.

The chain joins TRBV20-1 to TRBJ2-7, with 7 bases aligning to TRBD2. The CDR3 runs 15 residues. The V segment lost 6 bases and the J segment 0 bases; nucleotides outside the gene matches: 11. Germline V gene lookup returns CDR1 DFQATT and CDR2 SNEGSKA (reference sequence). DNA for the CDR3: TGCAGTGCCTGTGGCAAGGGAGGGAACTCCTACGAGCAGTACTTC. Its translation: CSACGKGGNSYEQYF.

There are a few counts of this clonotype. The CDR3: CASSFTHGSAYNEQFF. The CDR3 DNA is TGTGCCAGCAGTTTTACTCACGGTAGCGCCTACAATGAGCAGTTCTTC. This chain joins TRBV12-3 or TRBV12-4 and TRBJ2-1, with D maybe TRBD2 (5 bases). This CDR3 spans 16 amino acids. V lost 3 bases to trimming and J lost 2 bases, with 14 bases between them.

The CDR3: CASSRENWEIQYNEQFF. The DNA for the CDR3 is TGTGCCAGCAGCCGGGAGAACTGGGAGATCCAGTACAATGAGCAGTTCTTC. J is TRBJ2-1 and V is TRBV14, with D perhaps matching TRBD2 (5 bases). V gave up 4 bases and J gave up 4 bases, with 20 bases separating them. Germline V gene data show CDR1 as SGHDN and CDR2 as FVKESK. The CDR3 runs 17 residues.

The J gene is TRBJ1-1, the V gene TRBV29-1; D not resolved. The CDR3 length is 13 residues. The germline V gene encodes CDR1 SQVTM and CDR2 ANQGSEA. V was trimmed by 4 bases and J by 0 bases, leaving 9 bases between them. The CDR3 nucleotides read TGCAGCGTTGGCCACAAATTGAACACTGAAGCTTTCTTT. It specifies CSVGHKLNTEAFF.